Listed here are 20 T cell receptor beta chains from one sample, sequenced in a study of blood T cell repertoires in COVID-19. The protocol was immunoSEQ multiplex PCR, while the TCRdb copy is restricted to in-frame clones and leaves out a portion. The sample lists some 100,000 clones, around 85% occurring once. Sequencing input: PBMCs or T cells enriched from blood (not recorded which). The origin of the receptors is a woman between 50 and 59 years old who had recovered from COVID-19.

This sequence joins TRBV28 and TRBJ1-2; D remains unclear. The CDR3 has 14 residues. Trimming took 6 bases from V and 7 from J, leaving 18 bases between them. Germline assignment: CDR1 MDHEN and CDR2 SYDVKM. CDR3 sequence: CASSPRRQPLGYTF. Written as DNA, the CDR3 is TGTGCCAGCAGCCCCCGGCGGCAGCCCCTTGGCTACACCTTC.

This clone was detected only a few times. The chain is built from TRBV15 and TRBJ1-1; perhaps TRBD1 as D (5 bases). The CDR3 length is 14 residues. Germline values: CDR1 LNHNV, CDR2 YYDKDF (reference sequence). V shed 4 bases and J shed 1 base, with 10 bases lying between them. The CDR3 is CATSTRGRNTEAFF. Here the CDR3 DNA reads TGTGCCACCAGCACAAGGGGAAGGAACACTGAAGCTTTCTTT. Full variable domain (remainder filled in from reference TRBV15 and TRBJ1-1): DAMVIQNPRYQVTQFGKPVTLSCSQTLNHNVMYWYQQKSSQAPKLLFHYYDKDFNNEADTPDNFQSRRPNTSFCFLDIRSPGLGDTAMYLCATSTRGRNTEAFFGQGTRLTVV.

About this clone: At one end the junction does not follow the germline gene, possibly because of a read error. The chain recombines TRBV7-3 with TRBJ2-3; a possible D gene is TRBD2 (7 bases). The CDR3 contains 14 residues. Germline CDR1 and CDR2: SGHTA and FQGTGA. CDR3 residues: CASNLGGAGDTQYF. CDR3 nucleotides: TGTGCCAGCAACTTAGGGGGGGCCGGAGATACGCAGTATTTT.

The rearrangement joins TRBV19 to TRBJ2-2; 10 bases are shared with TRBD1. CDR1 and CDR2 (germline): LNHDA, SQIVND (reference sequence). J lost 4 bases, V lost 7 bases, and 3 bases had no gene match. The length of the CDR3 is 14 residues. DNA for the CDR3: TGTGCCAGTACCTGGACAGGGGGCACCGGGGAGCTGTTTTTT. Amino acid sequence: CASTWTGGTGELFF.

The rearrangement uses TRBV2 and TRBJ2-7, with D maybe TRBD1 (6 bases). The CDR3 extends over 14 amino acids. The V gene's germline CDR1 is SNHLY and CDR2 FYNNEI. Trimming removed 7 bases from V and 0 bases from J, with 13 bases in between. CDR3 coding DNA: TGTGCCAGCACTGGAGACAGGAGCTCCTACGAGCAGTACTTC. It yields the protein CASTGDRSSYEQYF.

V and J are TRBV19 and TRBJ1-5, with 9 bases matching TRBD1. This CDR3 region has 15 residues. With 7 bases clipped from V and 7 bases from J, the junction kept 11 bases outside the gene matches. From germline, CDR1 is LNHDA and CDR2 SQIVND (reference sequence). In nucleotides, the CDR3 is TGTGCCAGTACTACGGACAGGGGACGTGGCCAGCCCCAGCATTTT. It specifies CASTTDRGRGQPQHF. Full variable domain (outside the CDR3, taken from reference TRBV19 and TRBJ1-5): DGGITQSPKYLFRKEGQNVTLSCEQNLNHDAMYWYRQDPGQGLRLIYYSQIVNDFQKGDIAEGYSVSREKKESFPLTVTSAQKNPTAFYLCASTTDRGRGQPQHFGDGTRLSIL.

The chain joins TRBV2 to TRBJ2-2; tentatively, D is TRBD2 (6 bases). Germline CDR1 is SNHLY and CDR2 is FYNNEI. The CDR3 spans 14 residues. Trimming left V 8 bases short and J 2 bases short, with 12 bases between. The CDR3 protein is CASQKEGNTGELFF. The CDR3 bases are TGTGCCAGCCAAAAGGAGGGTAACACCGGGGAGCTGTTTTTT.

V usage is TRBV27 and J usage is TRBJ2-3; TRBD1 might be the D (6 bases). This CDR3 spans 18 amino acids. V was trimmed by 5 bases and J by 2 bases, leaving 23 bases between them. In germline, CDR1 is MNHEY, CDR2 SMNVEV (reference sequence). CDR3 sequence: CASSRKGDGWRITDTQYF. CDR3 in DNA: TGTGCCAGCAGTCGAAAGGGGGATGGTTGGCGGATCACAGATACGCAGTATTTT.

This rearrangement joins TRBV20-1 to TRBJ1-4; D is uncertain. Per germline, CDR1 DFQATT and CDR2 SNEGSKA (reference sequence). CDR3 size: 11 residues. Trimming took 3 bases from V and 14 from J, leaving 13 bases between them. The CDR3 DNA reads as TGCAGTGCTAGTCTGGAGTCAGTCCTGTTTTTT. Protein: CSASLESVLFF.

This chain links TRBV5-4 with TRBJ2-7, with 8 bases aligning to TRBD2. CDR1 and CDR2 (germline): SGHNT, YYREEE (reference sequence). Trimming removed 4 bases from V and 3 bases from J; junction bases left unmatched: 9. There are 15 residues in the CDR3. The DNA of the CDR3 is TGTGCCAGCAGCACGCCCGGGGGGGCGCGCTACGAGCAGTACTTC. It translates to CASSTPGGARYEQYF.

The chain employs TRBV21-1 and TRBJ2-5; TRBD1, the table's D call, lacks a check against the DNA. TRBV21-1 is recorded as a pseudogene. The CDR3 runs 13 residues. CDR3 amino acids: CASSKGRRETQYF. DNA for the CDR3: TGTGCCAGCAGCAAAGGCAGAAGAGAGACCCAGTACTTC.

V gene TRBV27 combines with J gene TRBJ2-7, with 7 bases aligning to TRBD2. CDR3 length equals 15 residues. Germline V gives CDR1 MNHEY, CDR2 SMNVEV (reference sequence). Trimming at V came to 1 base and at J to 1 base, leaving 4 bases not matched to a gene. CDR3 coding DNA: TGTGCCAGCAGTTTATATGGCGGGGGTTCCTACGAGCAGTACTTC. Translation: CASSLYGGGSYEQYF.

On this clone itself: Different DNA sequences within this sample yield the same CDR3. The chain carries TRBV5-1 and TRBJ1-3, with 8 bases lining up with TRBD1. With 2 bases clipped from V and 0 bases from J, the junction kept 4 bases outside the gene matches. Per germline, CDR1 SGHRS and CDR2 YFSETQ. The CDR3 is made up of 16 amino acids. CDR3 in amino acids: CASSLGDRSSGNTIYF. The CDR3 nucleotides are TGCGCCAGCAGCTTAGGGGACAGGAGCTCTGGAAACACCATATATTTT. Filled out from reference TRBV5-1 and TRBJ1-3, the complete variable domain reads KAGVTQTPRYLIKTRGQQVTLSCSPISGHRSVSWYQQTPGQGLQFLFEYFSETQRNKGNFPGRFSGRQFSNSRSEMNVSTLELGDSALYLCASSLGDRSSGNTIYFGEGSWLTVV.

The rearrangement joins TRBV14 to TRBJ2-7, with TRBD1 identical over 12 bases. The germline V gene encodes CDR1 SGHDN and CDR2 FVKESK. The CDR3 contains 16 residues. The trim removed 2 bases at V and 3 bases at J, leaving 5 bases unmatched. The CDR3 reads CASSQTGTGGNYEQYF. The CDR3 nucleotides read TGTGCCAGCAGCCAAACCGGGACAGGGGGCAACTACGAGCAGTACTTC.

The CDR3 region has the DNA TGTGCCAGTAGTCGGGTAGCGGGGGGCACCGGGGAGCTGTTTTTT. Translation gives CASSRVAGGTGELFF. J is TRBJ2-2 and V is TRBV19, with 10 bases that match TRBD2. The CDR3 is 15 amino acids. Unmatched junction bases numbered 4, after V lost 5 bases and J lost 4 bases. Germline V lookup: CDR1 LNHDA, CDR2 SQIVND (reference sequence).

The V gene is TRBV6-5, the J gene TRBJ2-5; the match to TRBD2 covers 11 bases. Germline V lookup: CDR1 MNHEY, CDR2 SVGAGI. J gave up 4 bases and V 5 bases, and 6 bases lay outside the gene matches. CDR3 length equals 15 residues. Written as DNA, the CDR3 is TGTGCCAGCAGTCATGATAGCGGGAGGGCAGAGACCCAGTACTTC. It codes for CASSHDSGRAETQYF.

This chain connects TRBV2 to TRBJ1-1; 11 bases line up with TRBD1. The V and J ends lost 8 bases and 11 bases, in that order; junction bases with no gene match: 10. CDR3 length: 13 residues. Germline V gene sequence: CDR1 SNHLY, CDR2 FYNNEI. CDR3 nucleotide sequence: TGTGCCAGCCGGGACAGGGGGTTATTGGGGGCTTTCTTT. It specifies CASRDRGLLGAFF.

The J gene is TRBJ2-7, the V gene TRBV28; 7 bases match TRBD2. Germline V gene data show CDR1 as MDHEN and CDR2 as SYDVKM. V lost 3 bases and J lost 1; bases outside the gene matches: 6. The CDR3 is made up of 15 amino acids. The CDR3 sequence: CASSLGGTYSYEQYF. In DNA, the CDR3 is TGTGCCAGCAGTTTGGGGGGGACGTATTCCTACGAGCAGTACTTC.

The CDR3 region has the DNA TGCGCCAGCAGCTTGGGTGACAGGATCACCGGGGAGCTGTTTTTT. Its translation is CASSLGDRITGELFF. The chain uses TRBV5-1 and TRBJ2-2; tentative D call: TRBD1 (6 bases). V lost 0 bases and J lost 4, with 10 bases in between. Germline V gene lookup returns CDR1 SGHRS and CDR2 YFSETQ. The CDR3 loop spans 15 amino acids.

The DNA for the CDR3 is TGCGCCAGCAGCTTGGGGGGACAGGGAGTCTATGGCTACACCTTC. Its translation: CASSLGGQGVYGYTF. The chain joins TRBV5-1 to TRBJ1-2; 9 nucleotides agree with TRBD1. Losses at the gene ends were 0 bases for V and 4 bases for J; bases not matched to a gene: 4. There are 15 residues in the CDR3. CDR1 is SGHRS and CDR2 is YFSETQ in the germline V gene.